The 7 T cell receptor beta chains below were found in one sample sequenced in a study of cytomegalovirus exposure and HLA in healthy donors. Primers for the PCR totalled 60 Vbeta and 13 Jbeta. Profiling relied on immunoSEQ multiplex PCR, and the TCRdb table lists in-frame clones only, not all of them. The repertoire has about 160,000 clones, approximately 80% of them found once; the top ten carry more than 9.5%. The sample was PBMCs. These receptors came from a man younger than 35 in good health and CMV-seropositive.

V gene TRBV6-5 combines with J gene TRBJ2-3; 7 bases map to TRBD2. Germline CDR1 reads MNHEY; CDR2 reads SVGAGI. V shed 8 bases and J 1 base; nucleotides not matched to a gene: 9. The CDR3 length is 15 residues. Written as DNA, the CDR3 is TGTGCCAGCGCAACGGGGGGATTTGGCACAGATACGCAGTATTTT. Translating gives CASATGGFGTDTQYF.

The chain employs TRBV10-2 and TRBJ2-1; 12 bases match TRBD2. With 3 bases clipped from V and 8 bases from J, the junction kept 11 bases outside the gene matches. This CDR3 has 17 residues. CDR1 and CDR2 (germline): WSHSY, SAAADI. CDR3 residues: CASSDGVLAGGIHEQFF. The CDR3 nucleotides read TGCGCCAGCAGTGATGGGGTCCTAGCGGGGGGGATCCATGAGCAGTTCTTC.

The gene calls are TRBV30 and TRBJ1-4; weak D call: TRBD1 (6 bases). Germline CDR1 is GTSNPN and CDR2 is SVGIG (reference sequence). The CDR3 is 15 amino acids. The V end was cut by 2 bases, the J end by 4 bases, with 14 bases between. CDR3: CAWSLNTGFNEKLFF. DNA of the CDR3: TGTGCCTGGAGTTTAAATACAGGGTTTAATGAAAAACTGTTTTTT.

The rearrangement uses TRBV9 and TRBJ2-7; the match to TRBD2 covers 8 bases. This CDR3 has 15 amino acids. Germline V gives CDR1 SGDLS, CDR2 YYNGEE. The V gene end was trimmed by 0 bases and the J gene end by 3 bases; junction bases not matched to a gene: 5. Here the CDR3 reads CASSVAGGANYEQYF. CDR3 DNA: TGTGCCAGCAGCGTAGCGGGGGGGGCGAACTACGAGCAGTACTTC.

V and J are TRBV15 and TRBJ2-3, with a possible D match to TRBD2 (5 bases). Trimming removed 0 bases at V and 2 bases at J, with 9 bases between. Germline CDR1 reads LNHNV; CDR2 reads YYDKDF (reference sequence). CDR3 length equals 15 residues. Written as DNA, the CDR3 is TGTGCCACCAGCAGAGATCGGGGAAACACAGATACGCAGTATTTT. Translation gives CATSRDRGNTDTQYF.

The rearrangement uses TRBV19 and TRBJ2-7; 7 nucleotides agree with TRBD2. With V trimmed by 0 bases and J by 3 bases, 2 bases remained unmatched. Looked up from germline, CDR1 is LNHDA and CDR2 is SQIVND (reference sequence). This CDR3 contains 14 residues. For the CDR3, the DNA is TGTGCCAGTAGTATAGACAGCGGGGTCTACGAGCAGTACTTC. Translating gives CASSIDSGVYEQYF.

The rearrangement links TRBV5-1 to TRBJ2-2; 9 bases are shared with TRBD1. Germline-derived CDR1 and CDR2 are SGHRS and YFSETQ. The CDR3 has 14 residues. V trimming: 5 bases; J trimming: 2 bases; junction bases outside the gene matches: 1. CDR3 loop: CASRGQGNTGELFF. CDR3 coding DNA: TGCGCCAGCAGGGGACAGGGCAACACCGGGGAGCTGTTTTTT.